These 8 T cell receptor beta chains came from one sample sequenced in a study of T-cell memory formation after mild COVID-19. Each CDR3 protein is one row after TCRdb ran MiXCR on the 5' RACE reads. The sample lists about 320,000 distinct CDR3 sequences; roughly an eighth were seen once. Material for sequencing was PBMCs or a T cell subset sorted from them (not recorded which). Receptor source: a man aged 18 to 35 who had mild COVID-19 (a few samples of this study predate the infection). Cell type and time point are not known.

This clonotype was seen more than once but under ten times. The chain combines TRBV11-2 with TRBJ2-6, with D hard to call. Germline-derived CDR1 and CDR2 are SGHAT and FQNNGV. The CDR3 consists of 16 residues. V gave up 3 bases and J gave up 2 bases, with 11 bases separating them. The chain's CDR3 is CASSFVLGTGANVLTF. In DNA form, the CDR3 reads TGTGCCAGCAGCTTCGTCCTAGGGACTGGGGCCAACGTCCTGACTTTC.

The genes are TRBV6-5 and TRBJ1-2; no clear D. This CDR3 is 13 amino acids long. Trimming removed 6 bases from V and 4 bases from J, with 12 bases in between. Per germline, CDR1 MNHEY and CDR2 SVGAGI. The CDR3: CASSATRSYGYTF. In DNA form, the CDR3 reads TGTGCCAGCAGCGCTACTAGAAGCTATGGCTACACCTTC.

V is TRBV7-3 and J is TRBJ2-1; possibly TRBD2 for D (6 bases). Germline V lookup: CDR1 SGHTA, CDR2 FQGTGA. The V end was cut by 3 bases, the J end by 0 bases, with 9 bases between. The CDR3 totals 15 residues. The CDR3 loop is CASSLEGSSYNEQFF. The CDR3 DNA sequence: TGTGCCAGCAGCTTGGAGGGTAGCTCCTACAATGAGCAGTTCTTC.

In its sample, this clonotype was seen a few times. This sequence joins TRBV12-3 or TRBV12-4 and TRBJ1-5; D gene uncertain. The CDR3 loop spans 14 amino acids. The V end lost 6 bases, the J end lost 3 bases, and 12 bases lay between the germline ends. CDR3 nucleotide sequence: TGTGCCAGCAGCAAAGAAGGATACAATCAGCCCCAGCATTTT. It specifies CASSKEGYNQPQHF.

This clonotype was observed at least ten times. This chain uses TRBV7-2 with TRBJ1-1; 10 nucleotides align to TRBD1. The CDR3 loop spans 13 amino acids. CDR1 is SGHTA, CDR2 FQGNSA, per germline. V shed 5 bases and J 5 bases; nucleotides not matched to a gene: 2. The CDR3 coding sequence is TGTGCCAGCAGCCCGGGACAGGGGACTGAAGCTTTCTTT. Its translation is CASSPGQGTEAFF.

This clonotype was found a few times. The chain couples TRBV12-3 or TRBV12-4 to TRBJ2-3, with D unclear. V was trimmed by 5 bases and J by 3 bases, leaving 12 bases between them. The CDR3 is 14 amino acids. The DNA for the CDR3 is TGTGCCAGCAGTCCCTTGTCAGCGACAGATACGCAGTATTTT. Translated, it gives CASSPLSATDTQYF.

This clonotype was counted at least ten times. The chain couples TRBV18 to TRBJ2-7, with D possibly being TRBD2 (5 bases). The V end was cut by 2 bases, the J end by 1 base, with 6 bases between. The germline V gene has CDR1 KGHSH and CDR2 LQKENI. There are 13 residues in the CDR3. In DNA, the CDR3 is TGTGCCAGCTCACCAGGGAGTTCCTACGAGCAGTACTTC. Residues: CASSPGSSYEQYF. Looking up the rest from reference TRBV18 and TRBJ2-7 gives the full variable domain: NAGVMQNPRHLVRRRGQEARLRCSPMKGHSHVYWYRQLPEEGLKFMVYLQKENIIDESGMPKERFSAEFPKEGPSILRIQQVVRGDSAAYFCASSPGSSYEQYFGPGTRLTVT.

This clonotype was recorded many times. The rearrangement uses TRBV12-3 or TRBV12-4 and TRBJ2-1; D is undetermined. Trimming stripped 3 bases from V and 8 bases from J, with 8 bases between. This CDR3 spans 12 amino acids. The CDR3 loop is CASSFPYDEQFF. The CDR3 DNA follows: TGTGCCAGCAGTTTCCCATACGATGAGCAGTTCTTC.